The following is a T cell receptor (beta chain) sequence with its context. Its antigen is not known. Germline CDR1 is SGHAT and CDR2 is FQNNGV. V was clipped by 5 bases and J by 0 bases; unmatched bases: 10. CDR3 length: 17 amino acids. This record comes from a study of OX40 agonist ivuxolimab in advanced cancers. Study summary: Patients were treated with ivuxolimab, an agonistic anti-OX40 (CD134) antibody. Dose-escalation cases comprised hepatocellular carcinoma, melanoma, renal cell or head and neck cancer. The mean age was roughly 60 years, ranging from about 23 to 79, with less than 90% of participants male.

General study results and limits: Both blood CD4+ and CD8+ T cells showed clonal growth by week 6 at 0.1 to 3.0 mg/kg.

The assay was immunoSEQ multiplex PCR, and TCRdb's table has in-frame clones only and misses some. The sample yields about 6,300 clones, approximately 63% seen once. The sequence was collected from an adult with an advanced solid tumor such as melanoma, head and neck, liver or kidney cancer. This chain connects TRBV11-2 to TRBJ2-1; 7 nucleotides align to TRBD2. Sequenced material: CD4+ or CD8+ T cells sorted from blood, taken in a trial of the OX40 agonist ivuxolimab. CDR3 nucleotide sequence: TGTGCCAGCAGCGACAGACTAGCCTTGAGCTCCTACAATGAGCAGTTCTTC. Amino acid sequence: CASSDRLALSSYNEQFF.